Listed here are 10 T cell receptor beta chains from one sample, sequenced in a study of tumor-infiltrating lymphocytes in primary liver carcinoma (dated by TCRdb to 2017 to 2019). Data came from an Illumina HiSeq 2500. TCRbeta-specific cDNA was reverse-transcribed from about 520 ng total RNA using a constant-region primer and ProtoScript II reverse transcriptase. TCRbeta libraries were built with three nested multiplex PCR rounds, a slightly modified ARM-PCR procedure. Each of the first two PCR rounds ran for approximately 11 cycles and used multiplex TRBV1-TRBV30 forward primers together with a Cbeta reverse primer. TCRdb applied fastp at Q25 and MiXCR to the public reads, then kept only in-frame beta chains. Records with the same CDR3 protein are collapsed into one entry carrying the most frequent genes and DNA. The sample table contains some 180,000 distinct CDR3 sequences; only one count was recorded for approximately 60% of them. The top ten clones comprise around 74% of the sample.

Blood RNA was extracted from unsorted whole blood with TRIzol reagent; germline DNA came from the DNeasy Blood & Tissue kit. The sequencing sample was made of peripheral blood. These receptors were collected from a man aged 35 to 55 with primary liver carcinoma and hepatitis B virus infection.

This clonotype was detected only a few times. A much larger clone differs by one base, so this may be a read error. This chain uses TRBV11-2 with TRBJ1-2; D gene unclear. The CDR3 consists of 14 residues. The germline V gene has CDR1 SGHAT and CDR2 FQNNGV. The CDR3 region is CASSASVANYGYAF. Here the CDR3 DNA reads TGTGCCAGCAGCGCCTCGGTTGCTAACTATGGCTACGCCTTC.

The chain joins TRBV5-1 to TRBJ2-7; D may correspond to TRBD1 or TRBD2 (5 bases each). The CDR3 length is 14 residues. Germline lookup yields CDR1 SGHRS and CDR2 YFSETQ. Trimming pared 2 bases from V and 5 bases from J, leaving 14 bases between. In DNA, the CDR3 is TGCGCCAGCAGCTTCTCAGAGCCGGGGCACGAGCAGTACTTC. Its translation: CASSFSEPGHEQYF.

A word on this clonotype: A clone one base away is much larger, so this may be a read error. This sequence joins TRBV4-2 and TRBJ1-2; the D gene is possibly TRBD1 (5 bases). This CDR3 comprises 15 residues. V was cut by 0 bases and J by 7 bases, with 15 bases left in between. Germline lookup yields CDR1 LGHNA and CDR2 YNFKEQ. The chain's CDR3 is CASSQETARDGGYTF. CDR3 DNA: TGTGCCAGCAGCCAAGAGACCGCCAGGGATGGTGGCTACACCTTC.

Many counts were recorded for this clonotype. The rearrangement uses TRBV5-1 and TRBJ1-3, with 9 bases identical to TRBD1. This CDR3 is 17 amino acids long. Germline CDR1 and CDR2: SGHRS and YFSETQ. With 4 bases clipped from V and 0 bases from J, the junction kept 8 bases outside the gene matches. CDR3 bases: TGCGCCAGCAGCCCAACCGGGACAGGGAGCTCTGGAAACACCATATATTTT. Translation: CASSPTGTGSSGNTIYF.

The rearrangement uses TRBV2 and TRBJ2-3; D may be TRBD1 or TRBD2 (5 bases each). The ends were cut back, 3 bases at V and 6 bases at J, with 10 bases in the middle. The CDR3 is 13 amino acids. CDR1 SNHLY and CDR2 FYNNEI come from the germline V gene. Written as DNA, the CDR3 is TGTGCCAGCAGTGAGGGCAGGGACGATACGCAGTATTTT. Amino acids: CASSEGRDDTQYF. The full variable domain, rest sourced from reference TRBV2 and TRBJ2-3, is EPEVTQTPSHQVTQMGQEVILRCVPISNHLYFYWYRQILGQKVEFLVSFYNNEISEKSEIFDDQFSVERPDGSNFTLKIRSTKLEDSAMYFCASSEGRDDTQYFGPGTRLTVL.

This chain uses TRBV29-1 with TRBJ2-5; possibly TRBD1 for D (5 bases). Germline values: CDR1 SQVTM, CDR2 ANQGSEA. This CDR3 has 11 residues. Trimming took 7 bases from V and 4 from J, leaving 10 bases between them. CDR3 sequence: CSATQGETQYF. The CDR3 coding sequence is TGCAGCGCCACTCAGGGAGAGACCCAGTACTTC.

Comments on this clonotype: This may come from a read error, since a much larger clone is one base off. The chain carries TRBV11-2 and TRBJ2-1; D ambiguous. This CDR3 has 16 residues. Germline loops: CDR1 SGHAT, CDR2 FQNNGV. For the CDR3, the DNA is TGTGCCAACAGCTTAGAACGGGCGCGCCCGTACAATGAGCAGTTCTTC. Amino acid sequence: CANSLERARPYNEQFF.

Remarks on this clonotype: This may stem from a read error, because a much larger clone lies one nucleotide away. The chain uses TRBV29-1 and TRBJ2-2; a weak D match, TRBD2 (6 bases). The germline V and J ends were trimmed by 7 bases and 7 bases, with 10 bases remaining between them. The germline V gene encodes CDR1 SQVTM and CDR2 ANQGSEA. CDR3 size: 11 residues. The CDR3 loop reads CSGRRVGELFF. The CDR3 bases are TGCAGCGGACGGAGGGTCGGGGAGCTGTTTTTT.

This clonotype was found a few times. One end of the junction does not line up with germline, which may come from a read error. J is TRBJ1-2 and V is TRBV10-2, with D possibly being TRBD1 (5 bases). Germline V gene lookup returns CDR1 WSHSY and CDR2 SAAADI. CDR3 length equals 14 residues. CDR3 DNA sequence: TGCGCTAGCAGGCTGACGGGGGGGTACTATGGCTACACCTTC. Translated: CASRLTGGYYGYTF.

Remarks on this clonotype: At one end, the junction sequence differs from germline, possibly due to a read error. This sequence joins TRBV11-2 and TRBJ2-7, with TRBD1 matching over 8 bases. Germline V gene data show CDR1 as SGHAT and CDR2 as FQNNGV. The CDR3 runs to 15 residues. CDR3 coding DNA: TGCGCCAGCAGCCATCCAGGGACAGGTACCTACGAGCAGTACTTC. Translation gives CASSHPGTGTYEQYF. The variable domain in full, completed from reference TRBV11-2 and TRBJ2-7, reads EAGVAQSPRYKIIEKRQSVAFWCNPISGHATLYWYQQILGQGPKLLIQFQNNGVVDDSQLPKDRFSAERLKGVDSTLKIQPAKLEDSAVYLCASSHPGTGTYEQYFGPGTRLTVT.